The entry that follows covers one TCR beta chain sequence. Its antigen is not identified. PCR employed 60 Vbeta and 13 Jbeta primers. Assay used: immunoSEQ multiplex PCR; TCRdb lists only in-frame clones, some missing. This sample's table has 150,000 to 200,000 clones. This record comes from a study of cytomegalovirus exposure and HLA in healthy donors. Broader study findings: A reported reduction in N-insertions relative to the roughly 640-donor mean was seen in an Asian-associated ancestry cluster in a later analysis. About 87% or about 30% of the time was how often most TCR beta V segments were productive, according to an earlier analysis.

The sample comprised PBMCs. The TCR was taken from a woman aged 18-29 years in good health and CMV-seropositive.

DNA of the CDR3: TGTGCCTGGAGTGCGGACTACTCCTACGAGCAGTACTTC. It codes for CAWSADYSYEQYF. The rearrangement links TRBV30 to TRBJ2-7, with D perhaps TRBD2 (6 bases). The CDR3 spans 13 residues. Germline loops: CDR1 GTSNPN, CDR2 SVGIG (reference sequence). Trimming left V 1 base short and J 0 bases short, with 7 bases between. The whole variable domain, filled in from reference TRBV30 and TRBJ2-7, reads SQTIHQWPATLVQPVGSPLSLECTVEGTSNPNLYWYRQAAGRGLQLLFYSVGIGQISSEVPQNLSASRPQDRQFILSSKKLLLSDSGFYLCAWSADYSYEQYFGPGTRLTVT.